Presented here are 19 T cell receptor beta chains from one specimen sequenced in a study of blood T cell repertoires in COVID-19. The method was immunoSEQ multiplex PCR; TCRdb's version includes in-frame clones alone and lacks a portion of them. This table has under 200,000 clones, 80% to 90% appearing once. Sequencing was performed on peripheral blood. Receptors originate from a woman aged 70-85 years who had recovered from COVID-19.

The chain carries TRBV6-6 and TRBJ2-1; possible D gene TRBD1, 5 bases. Germline CDR1 is MNHNY and CDR2 is SVGAGI (reference sequence). The CDR3 has 11 residues. Trimming removed 6 bases from V and 8 bases from J, with 8 bases in between. CDR3 in DNA: TGTGCCAGCAGGGGGCTATATGAGCAGTTCTTC. Its protein is CASRGLYEQFF.

This clone has a single count. The chain links TRBV7-3 to TRBJ2-2; D perhaps matches TRBD2 (6 bases). Germline V gene sequence: CDR1 SGHTA, CDR2 FQGTGA. V shed 5 bases and J shed 5 bases, with 21 bases lying between them. There are 17 residues in the CDR3. The CDR3 spells CASSRPGLFGGTGELFF. DNA for the CDR3: TGTGCCAGCAGCCGACCCGGTCTATTTGGAGGGACCGGGGAGCTGTTTTTT.

The rearrangement links TRBV7-9 to TRBJ2-2; 8 nucleotides agree with TRBD1. The CDR3 sequence is 16 residues long. Germline lookup yields CDR1 SEHNR and CDR2 FQNEAQ (reference sequence). Unmatched junction bases numbered 6, after V lost 6 bases and J lost 0 bases. The CDR3 loop is CASRPPGQANTGELFF. The CDR3 region has the DNA TGTGCCAGCAGACCCCCGGGACAGGCGAACACCGGGGAGCTGTTTTTT. The complete variable domain, with remaining parts taken from reference TRBV7-9 and TRBJ2-2, reads DTGVSQNPRHKITKRGQNVTFRCDPISEHNRLYWYRQTLGQGPEFLTYFQNEAQLEKSRLLSDRFSAERPKGSFSTLEIQRTEQGDSAMYLCASRPPGQANTGELFFGEGSRLTVL.

The chain employs TRBV18 and TRBJ2-1; D unresolved. Germline CDR1 is KGHSH and CDR2 is LQKENI. CDR3 size: 13 residues. The V end was cut by 3 bases, the J end by 6 bases, with 9 bases between. CDR3 bases: TGTGCCAGCTCACCGTTAGCTTCCAATGAGCAGTTCTTC. Translating gives CASSPLASNEQFF.

This clone was recorded once. This sequence joins TRBV28 and TRBJ1-5; 7 bases agree with TRBD1. This CDR3 spans 16 amino acids. V lost 1 base, J lost 0 bases, and 3 bases stayed unmatched. Germline V CDR1 and CDR2: MDHEN, SYDVKM. Here the CDR3 reads CASSLLGGRSNQPQHF. The CDR3 DNA reads TGTGCCAGCAGTTTATTAGGGGGCCGTAGCAATCAGCCCCAGCATTTT.

The rearrangement joins TRBV7-2 to TRBJ1-2, with 7 bases lining up with TRBD1. The ends lost 1 base at V and 5 bases at J; junction bases unmatched: 7. CDR3 size: 15 residues. CDR1 and CDR2 from the germline V gene are SGHTA and FQGNSA. CDR3 bases: TGTGCCAGCAGCTTAGTTGTGGCAGGGGGTTATGGCTACACCTTC. It yields the protein CASSLVVAGGYGYTF.

The genes are TRBV18 and TRBJ1-2, with a possible D match to TRBD1 (5 bases). Trimming removed 6 bases at V and 7 bases at J, with 24 bases between. Germline values: CDR1 KGHSH, CDR2 LQKENI. CDR3 length equals 16 residues. The CDR3 here is CASSPAVGERGVGYTF. The DNA for the CDR3 is TGTGCCAGCTCCCCAGCCGTGGGGGAGCGGGGTGTTGGCTACACCTTC.

This clone was observed a single time. The chain has TRBV5-1 and TRBJ2-3; no clear D gene. The V and J ends lost 0 bases and 4 bases respectively, with 6 bases between them. CDR3 length equals 13 residues. Germline V gene sequence: CDR1 SGHRS, CDR2 YFSETQ. CDR3 nucleotide sequence: TGCGCCAGCAGCTTGGCCGCGGCAGATACGCAGTATTTT. Translating gives CASSLAAADTQYF. Looking up the rest from reference TRBV5-1 and TRBJ2-3 gives the full variable domain: KAGVTQTPRYLIKTRGQQVTLSCSPISGHRSVSWYQQTPGQGLQFLFEYFSETQRNKGNFPGRFSGRQFSNSRSEMNVSTLELGDSALYLCASSLAAADTQYFGPGTRLTVL.

This rearrangement joins TRBV10-3 to TRBJ1-1; 10 bases map to TRBD1. Germline lookup yields CDR1 ENHRY and CDR2 SYGVKD. After removal of 4 bases from V and 6 bases from J, the junction contained 8 bases not matched to a gene. This CDR3 is built from 15 residues. The CDR3 reads CAISGQGARGAEAFF. Written as DNA, the CDR3 is TGTGCCATCAGTGGACAGGGGGCGAGGGGGGCTGAAGCTTTCTTT.

This clone has only one observation. V gene TRBV11-2 combines with J gene TRBJ1-3; 8 bases match TRBD1. CDR1 SGHAT and CDR2 FQNNGV come from the germline V gene. J lost 3 bases, V lost 5 bases, and 6 bases had no gene match. The CDR3 extends over 15 amino acids. CDR3 sequence reads: CASSQPGGHGNTIYF. The CDR3 DNA reads TGTGCCAGCAGCCAACCAGGGGGCCATGGAAACACCATATATTTT.

This sequence joins TRBV15 and TRBJ2-4; 9 nucleotides agree with TRBD1. The CDR3 runs to 15 residues. Germline assignment: CDR1 LNHNV and CDR2 YYDKDF (reference sequence). J gave up 3 bases and V 6 bases, and 6 bases lay outside the gene matches. CDR3 in amino acids: CATREDRGGKNIQYF. The CDR3, as DNA: TGTGCCACCAGGGAGGACAGGGGCGGCAAAAACATTCAGTACTTC.

This clone has a handful of counts. The same CDR3 arises from other DNA sequences in this sample as well. The CDR3 sequence: CASSVGQQETQYF. Written as DNA, the CDR3 is TGTGCCAGCAGCGTAGGGCAGCAAGAGACCCAGTACTTC. The chain links TRBV9 to TRBJ2-5; D remains ambiguous. V was cut by 0 bases and J by 2 bases, with 5 bases left in between. The length of the CDR3 is 13 residues. The germline CDR1 and CDR2 sequences are SGDLS and YYNGEE.

This clone appeared a single time. J is TRBJ1-2 and V is TRBV27, with 8 bases lining up with TRBD1. With V trimmed by 6 bases and J by 3 bases, 9 bases remained unmatched. The CDR3 sequence is 15 residues long. Germline V lookup: CDR1 MNHEY, CDR2 SMNVEV (reference sequence). The CDR3 coding sequence is TGTGCCAGCAGCCGAATAGGACAGGGAGACTATGGCTACACCTTC. This encodes CASSRIGQGDYGYTF.

This clone appeared a few times. The rearrangement links TRBV9 to TRBJ2-1; 9 bases are shared with TRBD2. The CDR3 sequence is 15 residues long. The germline gives CDR1 SGDLS, CDR2 YYNGEE. V lost 0 bases to trimming and J lost 9 bases; unmatched junction nucleotides: 7. The CDR3 sequence is CASSVGGRAGGEQFF. The DNA for the CDR3 is TGTGCCAGCAGCGTAGGCGGGAGGGCCGGGGGTGAGCAGTTCTTC.

The rearrangement links TRBV7-3 to TRBJ2-1; D is possibly TRBD2 (6 bases). CDR1 and CDR2 from the germline V gene are SGHTA and FQGTGA. This CDR3 is built from 15 residues. V lost 5 bases, J lost 6 bases, and 17 bases lay in between. The CDR3 here is CASSTTRAPLNEQFF. The CDR3 coding sequence is TGTGCCAGCAGCACGACTAGGGCCCCTCTCAATGAGCAGTTCTTC.

The V call is TRBV28, the J call TRBJ2-2; unclear D gene. Germline values: CDR1 MDHEN, CDR2 SYDVKM. The CDR3 sequence is 12 residues long. Deletions cut 3 bases from V and 5 bases from J, with 4 bases between. For the CDR3, the DNA is TGTGCCAGCAGTTTGGAGACCGGGGAGCTGTTTTTT. It translates to CASSLETGELFF.

The rearrangement joins TRBV18 to TRBJ1-6; a possible D gene is TRBD1 (6 bases). Trimming cost V 3 bases and J 9 bases, with 21 bases left between them. The CDR3 length is 17 residues. The germline V gene encodes CDR1 KGHSH and CDR2 LQKENI. The CDR3: CASSPRDTQAGFSPLHF. The CDR3 DNA reads as TGTGCCAGCTCACCTCGGGACACCCAGGCGGGTTTTTCACCCCTCCACTTT.

The chain uses TRBV5-1 and TRBJ1-6; D is unclear. This CDR3 spans 13 amino acids. The germline V and J ends were trimmed by 1 base and 7 bases, with 6 bases remaining between them. CDR1 is SGHRS, CDR2 YFSETQ, per germline. This CDR3 reads CASSLRGNSPLHF. DNA for the CDR3: TGCGCCAGCAGCTTGCGGGGAAATTCACCCCTCCACTTT.

This clone was seen a few times. The V gene is TRBV6-4, the J gene TRBJ2-3, with D tentatively TRBD2 (5 bases). This CDR3 is built from 13 residues. Trimming took off 4 bases at V and 2 bases at J, with 7 bases between the two ends. Germline CDR1 MRHNA, CDR2 SNTAGT. CDR3 sequence: CASSVSDTDTQYF. DNA of the CDR3: TGTGCCAGCAGTGTTAGCGACACAGATACGCAGTATTTT.